These T cell receptor beta chains were read from a single sample in a study of Ad26.COV2.S vaccination and SARS-CoV-2 variants. Here immunoSEQ multiplex PCR was the method, and the copy in TCRdb shows in-frame clones only, minus some. The table shows about 350,000 clones, with about 86% occurring only once. This sample comprised peripheral blood, obtained in a trial of Ad26.COV2.S vaccine versus placebo. The receptors stem from a person aged 18 to 65 who received the Ad26.COV2.S COVID-19 vaccine or a placebo. CDR3s include the opening cysteine and the closing phenylalanine or tryptophan. D genes are given only for firm matches. Clone size is stated in some rows and not others, as once, few, many or a class when expanded.

>TRBJ1-4|TRBV30|-|12|TRBD1
CAWDRGREKLFF
TGTGCCTGGGACAGGGGGCGCGAAAAACTGTTTTTT
>TRBJ2-3|TRBV10-3|-|16|TRBD2
CAISGTSGISTDTQYF
TGTGCCATCAGCGGGACTAGCGGGATATCAACAGATACGCAGTATTTT
>TRBJ2-7|TRBV6-2/TRBV6-3|-|12|-
CASSKNYYEQYF
TGTGCCAGCAGTAAAAACTACTACGAGCAGTACTTC
>TRBJ2-7|TRBV4-1|-|18|TRBD1
CASSQAAGRTGGTHEQYF
TGCGCCAGCAGCCAAGCGGCCGGACGGACAGGGGGGACCCACGAGCAGTACTTC
>TRBJ1-5|TRBV3-1/TRBV3-2|few|13|-
CASSLDSNQPQHF
TGTGCCAGCAGCCTAGATAGCAATCAGCCCCAGCATTTT
>TRBJ2-7|TRBV13|once|12|-
CASSLSSYEQYF
TGTGCCAGCAGTCTCAGCTCCTACGAGCAGTACTTC
>TRBJ1-3|TRBV28|once|16|-
CASSLDGGSSGNTIYF
TGTGCCAGCAGTTTAGACGGGGGTAGCTCTGGAAACACCATATATTTT
>TRBJ1-5|TRBV9|few|15|-
CASSVDGGSNQPQHF
TGTGCCAGCAGCGTAGATGGGGGGAGCAATCAGCCCCAGCATTTT
>TRBJ2-3|TRBV12-3/TRBV12-4|few|13|-
CASSFGGTDTQYF
TGTGCCAGCAGTTTCGGAGGGACAGATACGCAGTATTTT
>TRBJ1-2|TRBV6-5|few|14|TRBD1
CASSTPGQLSGYTF
TGTGCCAGCAGCACGCCGGGACAGCTGAGCGGCTACACCTTC
>TRBJ2-1|TRBV14|-|16|-
CASSQVIFQGGNEQFF
TGTGCCAGCAGCCAAGTTATCTTTCAGGGGGGAAATGAGCAGTTCTTC
>TRBJ2-5|TRBV30|-|16|TRBD2
CAWRREGRPSWETQYF
TGTGCCTGGAGAAGGGAGGGGAGACCTTCCTGGGAGACCCAGTACTTC
>TRBJ1-2|TRBV7-2|-|15|-
CASSYGTPASYGYTF
TGTGCCAGCAGCTACGGGACACCGGCCTCCTATGGCTACACCTTC
>TRBJ1-5|TRBV6-5|-|15|-
CASRPPGAFNQPQHF
TGTGCCAGCAGACCCCCAGGGGCATTCAATCAGCCCCAGCATTTT
>TRBJ2-5|TRBV5-6|-|15|TRBD2
CASSAVAGGRETQYF
TGTGCCAGCAGCGCAGTAGCGGGGGGGCGAGAGACCCAGTACTTC
>TRBJ2-5|TRBV4-2|-|15|TRBD1
CASSQEAGQGETQYF
TGTGCCAGCAGCCAGGAGGCTGGACAGGGAGAGACCCAGTACTTC
>TRBJ2-3|TRBV19|-|14|-
CASSMGTVQNTQYF
TGTGCCAGTAGTATGGGAACAGTACAAAATACGCAGTATTTT
>TRBJ2-7|TRBV7-3|-|14|TRBD2
CASSLGGSGYEQYF
TGTGCCAGCAGCTTAGGCGGGAGCGGATACGAGCAGTACTTC